The rows below give T cell receptor beta chains drawn from one sample of a study of blood T cell repertoires in COVID-19. Here immunoSEQ multiplex PCR was the method, and the copy in TCRdb shows in-frame clones only, minus some. The table includes some 130,000 clones, roughly three quarters detected once. The specimen was peripheral blood. All receptors come from a woman aged 70-85 years with acute or convalescent COVID-19. Both conserved end residues are part of each CDR3. A D gene is named only where the DNA matches it firmly. The size entry is marked missing in some rows and otherwise reads once, few, many or a size class.

d_call	v_call	j_call	cdr3_length	clone_size	cdr3_aa	cdr3_nt
NA	TRBV6-5	TRBJ1-5	13	few	CATGNGSNQPQHF	TGTGCGACGGGAAATGGGAGCAATCAGCCCCAGCATTTT
NA	TRBV6-5	TRBJ1-2	14	many	CASSYSTSTGGYTF	TGTGCCAGCAGTTACTCAACCAGCACGGGAGGCTACACCTTC
TRBD1	TRBV29-1	TRBJ1-1	14	NA	CSVEWQTGGTEAFF	TGCAGCGTTGAGTGGCAGACAGGGGGTACTGAAGCTTTCTTT
NA	TRBV5-1	TRBJ1-5	15	NA	CASSPWQGGNQPQHF	TGCGCCAGCAGCCCATGGCAGGGTGGTAATCAGCCCCAGCATTTT
TRBD1	TRBV29-1	TRBJ2-6	15	NA	CSVRSQGAGANVLTF	TGCAGCGTTCGTAGCCAGGGGGCCGGGGCCAACGTCCTGACTTTC
NA	TRBV19	TRBJ1-4	12	NA	CASRRDTEKLFF	TGTGCCAGTCGCCGGGACACGGAAAAACTGTTTTTT
NA	TRBV19	TRBJ1-2	18	NA	CASSIGLGAPSLNYGYTF	TGTGCCAGTAGTATCGGGCTGGGGGCCCCCTCGCTTAACTATGGCTACACCTTC
NA	TRBV7-9	TRBJ1-2	13	NA	CASSRPGSFRYTF	TGTGCCAGCAGCCGACCGGGATCCTTCCGCTACACCTTC
TRBD1	TRBV19	TRBJ1-2	14	NA	CASSRDRENYGYTF	TGTGCCAGTAGCCGGGACAGGGAAAACTATGGCTACACCTTC
TRBD1	TRBV4-2	TRBJ2-7	15	NA	CASSHTGQASYEQYF	TGTGCCAGCAGCCACACAGGACAGGCTTCCTACGAGCAGTACTTC
TRBD1	TRBV19	TRBJ1-2	15	NA	CASSISTGGNYGYTF	TGTGCCAGTAGTATTTCGACAGGGGGGAACTATGGCTACACCTTC
NA	TRBV19	TRBJ1-3	14	NA	CASSGTGPGNTIYF	TGTGCCAGTAGTGGAACAGGGCCTGGAAACACCATATATTTT
TRBD1	TRBV6-5	TRBJ1-5	14	NA	CASGRTGFSQPQHF	TGTGCCAGCGGCCGGACAGGTTTTTCTCAGCCCCAGCATTTT
NA	TRBV12-3/TRBV12-4	TRBJ1-1	13	NA	CASIEGGAPEAFF	TGTGCCAGCATCGAGGGAGGGGCGCCTGAAGCTTTCTTT
TRBD2	TRBV24-1	TRBJ2-3	18	few	CATSDFTGTSGFSDTQYF	TGTGCCACCAGTGATTTTACCGGGACTAGCGGGTTTTCAGATACGCAGTATTTT
NA	TRBV10-1	TRBJ1-3	14	few	CASALGGPGNTIYF	TGCGCCAGCGCGTTAGGAGGGCCTGGAAACACCATATATTTT
NA	TRBV29-1	TRBJ1-5	13	NA	CSVQYQRGQPQHF	TGCAGCGTCCAATATCAACGGGGGCAGCCCCAGCATTTT
NA	TRBV2	TRBJ1-6	14	NA	CASSAKQGSSPLHF	TGTGCCAGCAGTGCAAAACAGGGATCCTCACCCCTCCACTTT
NA	TRBV2	TRBJ1-4	14	NA	CASSARGVGEKLFF	TGTGCCAGCAGTGCCCGGGGGGTGGGTGAAAAACTGTTTTTT
TRBD2	TRBV2	TRBJ2-5	14	NA	CASLVLAGAGTQYF	TGTGCCAGCCTAGTGTTAGCGGGTGCCGGGACCCAGTACTTC
TRBD2	TRBV29-1	TRBJ2-5	15	NA	CSVELRTSWQETQYF	TGCAGCGTTGAACTTAGGACTAGTTGGCAAGAGACCCAGTACTTC
TRBD2	TRBV29-1	TRBJ2-3	16	NA	CSVLGGRGAVTDTQYF	TGCAGCGTGTTGGGCGGGCGGGGGGCGGTCACAGATACGCAGTATTTT
NA	TRBV5-1	TRBJ2-1	15	few	CASSLQGLKVNEQFF	TGCGCCAGCAGCTTACAGGGATTGAAGGTCAATGAGCAGTTCTTC
TRBD1	TRBV29-1	TRBJ1-2	14	once	CSVVGTGALYGYTF	TGCAGCGTTGTTGGGACAGGGGCGTTGTATGGCTACACCTTC
NA	TRBV28	TRBJ1-4	16	NA	CASSLYERGSNEKLFF	TGTGCCAGCAGTCTCTATGAACGGGGGTCAAATGAAAAACTGTTTTTT
NA	TRBV27	TRBJ2-7	11	once	CASRETAQQYF	TGTGCCAGCAGAGAGACAGCTCAGCAGTACTTC
TRBD1	TRBV10-2	TRBJ2-7	13	NA	CASSEGTATFSNF	TGCGCCAGCAGTGAAGGGACAGCTACCTTCAGTAACTTC
NA	TRBV18	TRBJ1-2	13	NA	CASSPDRGSGYTF	TGTGCCAGCTCACCCGACCGGGGGAGTGGCTACACCTTC
NA	TRBV6-6	TRBJ2-1	15	NA	CASNNIGTGYNEQFF	TGTGCCAGCAATAACATCGGGACTGGCTACAATGAGCAGTTCTTC
TRBD1	TRBV27	TRBJ1-1	14	NA	CASSLSQGVTEAFF	TGTGCCAGCAGTTTATCACAGGGGGTGACTGAAGCTTTCTTT
TRBD1	TRBV10-3	TRBJ1-1	15	NA	CAMAAGQGVETEAFF	TGTGCCATGGCAGCGGGACAGGGGGTTGAAACTGAAGCTTTCTTT
NA	TRBV19	TRBJ2-3	15	many	CASMGSGLSTDTQYF	TGTGCCAGTATGGGTAGCGGCCTTAGCACAGATACGCAGTATTTT
NA	TRBV28	TRBJ1-5	14	NA	CASSLWGSNQPQHF	TGTGCCAGCAGTTTATGGGGCAGCAATCAGCCCCAGCATTTT
NA	TRBV28	TRBJ2-2	13	NA	CAGRTQGGGELFF	TGTGCCGGCCGGACCCAGGGGGGCGGGGAGCTGTTTTTT
NA	TRBV12-2	TRBJ2-3	15	NA	CASRLADSSTDTQYF	TGTGCAAGTCGCTTAGCGGACTCAAGCACAGATACGCAGTATTTT
NA	TRBV7-2	TRBJ2-7	14	NA	CASSLKLGAYEQYF	TGTGCCAGCAGCTTAAAGTTAGGGGCCTACGAGCAGTACTTC
NA	TRBV7-3	TRBJ1-6	15	NA	CASSLTAGDFSPLHF	TGTGCCAGCAGCTTAACGGCGGGGGACTTTTCACCCCTCCACTTT
TRBD1	TRBV7-9	TRBJ1-1	12	NA	CASSWDRGEAFF	TGTGCCAGCAGCTGGGACAGGGGAGAAGCTTTCTTT
NA	TRBV5-1	TRBJ2-3	16	NA	CASSLYGGPSTDTQYF	TGCGCCAGCAGCTTGTACGGGGGGCCAAGCACAGATACGCAGTATTTT
TRBD2	TRBV7-2	TRBJ2-1	15	NA	CASSWTSGSGNEQFF	TGTGCCAGCAGCTGGACTAGCGGGAGCGGAAATGAGCAGTTCTTC
NA	TRBV6-5	TRBJ2-6	15	few	CASSYGAAGANVLTF	TGTGCCAGCAGTTACGGAGCTGCTGGGGCCAACGTCCTGACTTTC
NA	TRBV5-8	TRBJ2-5	12	NA	CASQQDQETQYF	TGTGCCAGTCAACAGGATCAAGAGACCCAGTACTTC
NA	TRBV30	TRBJ1-2	13	NA	CAWTSHLRYGYTF	TGTGCCTGGACTTCCCACTTGCGCTATGGCTACACCTTC
NA	TRBV20-1	TRBJ2-3	13	NA	CSASVAGTDTQYF	TGCAGTGCTAGTGTGGCGGGCACAGATACGCAGTATTTT